These 7 T cell receptor beta chains share one sample of origin, sequenced in a study of PD-1 blockade in classical Hodgkin lymphoma. Each of the patients experienced relapse following autologous stem cell transplantation, and their brentuximab vedotin exposure differed. The data were produced by immunoSEQ multiplex PCR, yet TCRdb's version contains in-frame clones alone and is incomplete. The sample yields 30,000 to 45,000 clones, roughly three quarters seen once. The material was peripheral blood mononuclear cells (PBMCs), obtained before the second cycle of nivolumab. The source is a human donor with classical Hodgkin lymphoma.

This chain connects TRBV5-4 to TRBJ1-1; TRBD1 aligns across 7 bases. This CDR3 has 15 amino acids. The V gene end was trimmed by 1 base and the J gene end by 8 bases; junction bases not matched to a gene: 11. The germline V gene encodes CDR1 SGHNT and CDR2 YYREEE (reference sequence). The CDR3 sequence is CASSLNLQQGKEAFF. The CDR3 coding sequence is TGTGCCAGCAGCTTGAATTTGCAACAGGGGAAGGAAGCTTTCTTT.

The chain links TRBV21-1 to TRBJ1-4; the tabulated D call, TRBD1, remains unverified against the DNA. TRBV21-1 is flagged as a pseudogene. The CDR3 has 24 amino acids. This chain's CDR3 is CASSIPKGLLDRSSFPLVCEKLFF. DNA for the CDR3: TGTGCCAGCAGCATACCAAAGGGTTTGTTGGACAGATCTAGTTTTCCTCTAGTTTGTGAAAAACTGTTTTTT.

This clone was observed a handful of times. The CDR3 region is CASSQDRPSGRANEQFF. CDR3 nucleotide sequence: TGCGCCAGCAGCCAAGATCGTCCTAGCGGGAGGGCCAATGAGCAGTTCTTC. The chain has TRBV4-3 and TRBJ2-1; 12 nucleotides match TRBD2. This CDR3 region has 17 residues. The ends lost 0 bases at V and 6 bases at J; junction bases unmatched: 6. CDR1 is LGHNA, CDR2 YSLEER, per germline.

In its sample, this clone was seen once. This sequence joins TRBV6-6 and TRBJ1-1; no firm D call. Germline-derived CDR1 and CDR2 are MNHNY and SVGAGI (reference sequence). Trimming cost V 0 bases and J 6 bases, with 14 bases left between them. This CDR3 region has 15 residues. CDR3 DNA: TGTGCCAGCAGTTACTCGATATCTAGGGAGCCTGAAGCTTTCTTT. Its protein product is CASSYSISREPEAFF.

V gene TRBV7-2 combines with J gene TRBJ1-4, with no clear D. The V gene's germline CDR1 is SGHTA and CDR2 FQGNSA. This CDR3 spans 16 amino acids. Trimming removed 1 base at V and 5 bases at J, with 14 bases between. The CDR3 region has the DNA TGTGCCAGCAGCTTAGTGGGCCAGGCTGAAAATGAAAAACTGTTTTTT. It specifies CASSLVGQAENEKLFF.

The chain is built from TRBV2 and TRBJ1-2; perhaps TRBD1 as D (6 bases). V lost 6 bases, J lost 8 bases, and 16 bases lay in between. The CDR3 covers 13 residues. Germline V lookup: CDR1 SNHLY, CDR2 FYNNEI. The CDR3 nucleotides are TGTGCCAGCAGCGAACAGGGAAAGGGAGGCTACACCTTC. Translating gives CASSEQGKGGYTF.

This clone appeared a few times. The V call is TRBV6-1, the J call TRBJ2-5; 7 bases fit TRBD1. The V gene's germline CDR1 is MNHNS and CDR2 SASEGT. The CDR3 has 15 residues. The J segment lost 1 base and the V segment lost 0 bases, leaving 2 bases of the junction unmatched. The CDR3 DNA follows: TGTGCCAGCAGTGAAGCGCCAGGGGGCCAAGAGACCCAGTACTTC. Translated, it gives CASSEAPGGQETQYF.